This TCR beta chain originates from a study of tumor and adjacent non-tumor tissue in lung cancer (dated by TCRdb to 2017 to 2018). General notes on the study: The cohort included around eleven adenocarcinoma, a couple of squamous cell carcinoma and 1 small cell lung cancer patients. Ages among the roughly 15 patients ranged from about 31 to 80 years, there were approximately 10 men and 5 women, and disease was at TNM stage I to III. Sequencing produced 100 million to 150 million productive TCRbeta reads in total, an average of approximately 4.2 million reads per sample. The study compared bulk TCRbeta repertoires from lung tumor tissue and matched distant non-tumor lung tissue of roughly 15 lung cancer patients. For each patient, one tumor sample and one normal lung sample were taken, giving under 35 paired specimens that underwent TCRbeta CDR3 sequencing.

Summary of the overall study and its limitations: With only roughly 14 patients in the cohort, the authors noted that larger samples and more detailed clinical data are needed. Tumor tissue showed significantly higher TCR diversity (inverse Simpson) than normal lung tissue, at roughly 390 vs 170 (P = 0.0075, Mann-Whitney U test). The sequencing platform is not named in the methods, and unique molecular identifiers are not mentioned. Peripheral blood was not sequenced, so blood TCRbeta repertoires in these lung cancer patients were not examined. Younger patients had significantly higher TCR diversity, and higher tumor TCR diversity was associated with shorter overall and disease-free survival. In normal lung, the top 100 clones accounted for a significantly larger cumulative share of the repertoire than in tumor tissue.

The CDR3 contains 15 residues, cysteine and phenylalanine counted. Only the CDR3 DNA stays, 45 bases, in frame from base 1. For this chain, trimming is 7 bases at the V end and 4 bases at the J end, and the number of junction bases without a gene match is 3. The CDR1 and CDR2 encoded by the germline V gene are MRHNA and SNTAGT. RNA was isolated from bulk, unsorted tissue, and RNA quality was assessed with a NanoDrop ND-1000 and an Agilent 2100. Distant non-tumor tissue taken more than 3 cm from the tumor edge was used as the normal lung sample. The donors were newly diagnosed lung cancer patients admitted for thoracic surgery in China from August to November 2014 who had not received prior chemotherapy. Patients who had received previous radiotherapy or chemotherapy, or who had another concurrent cancer, were excluded from the study. Pieces of surgical tissue measuring about 1-2.1 cm3 were kept in RNAlater solution and stored at -80 degrees C until use.

The library was prepared using multiplex PCR. Sequenced on an Illumina HiSeq 2500. TCRbeta libraries were constructed through three rounds of nested PCR with primers (Table S4) according to protocols modified from ARM-PCR. Before sequencing, PCR products in the 200-500 bp range were cut out of the gel and cleaned up using the QIAquick gel extraction kit. On the study's bioinformatics: Trimmomatic was used to clean the reads, FLASH was used to merge the reads into complete CDR3 sequences, and MiTCR was used to assign the reads to V(D)J germline segments. VDJtools was used to compute clonal diversity as the inverse Simpson's index. In-frame sequences lacking a premature stop codon were counted as productive reads. TCRdb took the public reads, trimmed them with fastp at Q25, ran MiXCR for clone calling and kept in-frame beta chains. Each entry is one CDR3 protein sequence, shown with its most common DNA and genes. These V and J calls rely on TCRdb rather than the paper's analysis. Present in this sample are approximately 80,000 distinct CDR3 sequences, roughly 80% of which were seen just once. The ten largest clones capture 50% to 65% of the sample.

Details on this clonotype: It lacks a known antigen. The sample holds no much larger clone one base away, and base qualities are not on file.

This TCR was sampled from a man in his 60s with non-small cell lung cancer. Sequencing used distant non-tumor lung tissue. Here the chain combines TRBV6-4 and TRBJ2-1, and 14 junctional nucleotides match TRBD2. This receptor carries the CDR3 CASIRTSGGYNEQFF. In nucleotides, the sequence is TGTGCCAGCATTAGGACTAGCGGGGGGTACAATGAGCAGTTCTTC.